This passage covers 2 T cell receptor beta chains from one sample sequenced in a study of beta chain features in type 1 diabetes. The whole isolated RNA underwent reverse transcription, so sequencing captured expressed TCRB transcripts. TCRdb's table, derived via immunoSEQ multiplex PCR, lists solely in-frame clones and lacks some. The sample contains 160,000 or so clones, approximately 9% of which appear only once. The material sequenced was central memory CD4+ T cells from blood. These TCRs come from a young woman in good health.

There are a few counts of this clone. The chain employs TRBV5-6 and TRBJ2-5, with 12 bases that match TRBD2. With 4 bases clipped from V and 4 bases from J, the junction kept 2 bases outside the gene matches. The CDR3 covers 14 residues. Per the germline V gene, CDR1 is SGHDT and CDR2 is YYEEEE. CDR3 residues: CASSRTSGVETQYF. The CDR3 nucleotides are TGTGCCAGCAGCCGGACTAGCGGGGTAGAGACCCAGTACTTC. The full variable domain, completed using reference TRBV5-6 and TRBJ2-5, is DAGVTQSPTHLIKTRGQQVTLRCSPKSGHDTVSWYQQALGQGPQFIFQYYEEEERQRGNFPDRFSGHQFPNYSSELNVNALLLGDSALYLCASSRTSGVETQYFGPGTRLLVL.

This clone was observed a few times. This sequence joins TRBV7-2 and TRBJ1-1; TRBD1 matches at 9 bases. The CDR3 length is 15 residues. Trimming took 4 bases from V and 1 from J; bases not matched to a gene: 4. Germline CDR1 and CDR2: SGHTA and FQGNSA. CDR3 in amino acids: CASSWGQGWNTEAFF. The CDR3 region has the DNA TGTGCCAGCAGCTGGGGACAGGGTTGGAACACTGAAGCTTTCTTT.